Each of the 21 T cell receptor beta chains below was sequenced from the same sample in a study of vaccination and CD4 T cells after COVID-19. The Oncomine TCR Beta short-read assay sequenced DNA from cultured CD4+ T cells. From CD4+ T cells that had been cultured, genomic DNA was extracted. TCRdb called the PCR reads again in MiXCR, with one record for every CDR3 protein. The sample carries thousands of distinct CDR3 sequences, approximately 33% recorded once. Sample treatment: approximately 9-day PBMC culture with coronavirus spike peptide pools or control peptides (ViraFEST assay). From the unexposed donor, CD4+ T cells were collected ahead of the COVID-19 pandemic (2011-2018). These receptors lack a known antigen. The sample taken for sequencing was CD4+ T cells from blood, cultured in vitro. The receptors originated from a human donor in good health.

The rearrangement joins TRBV7-9 to TRBJ1-2; unclear D gene. Germline V CDR1 and CDR2: SEHNR, FQNEAQ (reference sequence). This CDR3 has 9 residues. Trimming stripped 5 bases from V and 8 bases from J, with 3 bases between. As DNA, the CDR3 is TGTGCCAGCAGCCCGGGCTACACCTTC. This translates into CASSPGYTF.

The rearrangement joins TRBV7-3 to TRBJ2-3; perhaps TRBD1 as D (5 bases). The CDR3 totals 13 residues. The V end was cut by 2 bases, the J end by 6 bases, with 9 bases between. Germline V lookup: CDR1 SGHTA, CDR2 FQGTGA. The CDR3 loop is CASSLQGSDTQYF. CDR3 coding DNA: TGTGCCAGCAGCTTACAGGGCAGCGATACGCAGTATTTT.

This chain connects TRBV27 to TRBJ2-3, with D unclear. V was pared by 6 bases and J by 6 bases, with 13 bases between. The CDR3 is made up of 13 amino acids. CDR1 MNHEY and CDR2 SMNVEV come from the germline V gene (reference sequence). The CDR3 spells CASRGVGPDTQYF. In DNA, the CDR3 is TGTGCCAGCAGGGGTGTCGGACCCGATACGCAGTATTTT.

This clonotype was counted between two and nine times. The rearrangement uses TRBV7-9 and TRBJ2-1; D gene uncertain. This CDR3 comprises 14 residues. Germline lookup yields CDR1 SEHNR and CDR2 FQNEAQ (reference sequence). V dropped 2 bases and J dropped 2 bases, with 7 bases sitting between them. CDR3 in amino acids: CASSLSGTYNEQFF. The CDR3 nucleotides read TGTGCCAGCAGCTTATCAGGAACCTACAATGAGCAGTTCTTC. The variable domain in full, completed from reference TRBV7-9 and TRBJ2-1, reads DTGVSQNPRHKITKRGQNVTFRCDPISEHNRLYWYRQTLGQGPEFLTYFQNEAQLEKSRLLSDRFSAERPKGSFSTLEIQRTEQGDSAMYLCASSLSGTYNEQFFGPGTRLTVL.

This clonotype occurred once. The rearrangement joins TRBV30 to TRBJ2-7; D is unresolved. Deletions cut 4 bases from V and 6 bases from J, with 10 bases between. CDR3 size: 11 residues. Germline assignment: CDR1 GTSNPN and CDR2 SVGIG (reference sequence). CDR3 amino acids: CAWTRGIEQYF. As DNA, the CDR3 is TGTGCCTGGACCAGAGGAATCGAGCAGTACTTC. Complete variable domain (other parts from reference TRBV30 and TRBJ2-7): SQTIHQWPATLVQPVGSPLSLECTVEGTSNPNLYWYRQAAGRGLQLLFYSVGIGQISSEVPQNLSASRPQDRQFILSSKKLLLSDSGFYLCAWTRGIEQYFGPGTRLTVT.

V gene TRBV11-3 combines with J gene TRBJ2-5, with TRBD1 matching 9 bases. V dropped 5 bases and J dropped 7; count of bases not matched to a gene: 11. Germline-derived CDR1 and CDR2 are SGHNT and YENEEA. The CDR3 has 15 residues. This CDR3 is CASSPAQGAGGTQYF. CDR3 DNA sequence: TGTGCCAGCAGCCCCGCACAGGGGGCAGGTGGGACCCAGTACTTC.

This clonotype has more than one count but fewer than ten. The rearrangement joins TRBV6-2 or TRBV6-3 to TRBJ1-1; 9 positions match TRBD1. The CDR3 has 17 residues. Trimming took 6 bases from V and 5 from J; bases not matched to a gene: 16. Germline CDR1 and CDR2: MNHEY and SVGEGT. The CDR3 nucleotides read TGTGCCAGCAGCCGTACTACAGGGGGCGTTGGGAAAACTGAAGCTTTCTTT. Its protein product is CASSRTTGGVGKTEAFF.

In its sample, this clonotype was seen a few times. This chain's CDR3 is CASSSDRPIQYF. In DNA form, the CDR3 reads TGTGCCAGCAGCAGCGATAGGCCCATTCAGTACTTC. This sequence joins TRBV2 and TRBJ2-4; D unclear. Germline V CDR1 and CDR2: SNHLY, FYNNEI. CDR3 length: 12 residues. The V end lost 6 bases, the J end lost 9 bases, and 12 bases lay between the germline ends.

This clonotype has just a few counts. The CDR3 nucleotides read TGTGCCAGCAGCTCGAGGCTAGCGGGAGGGAACGAGCAGTACTTC. Encoded protein: CASSSRLAGGNEQYF. This chain connects TRBV7-2 to TRBJ2-7; TRBD2 matches at 12 bases. The trim removed 4 bases at V and 5 bases at J, leaving 6 bases unmatched. Germline V lookup: CDR1 SGHTA, CDR2 FQGNSA. The CDR3 consists of 15 residues. The full variable domain, with the rest looked up from reference TRBV7-2 and TRBJ2-7, is GAGVSQSPSNKVTEKGKDVELRCDPISGHTALYWYRQSLGQGLEFLIYFQGNSAPDKSGLPSDRFSAERTGGSVSTLTIQRTQQEDSAVYLCASSSRLAGGNEQYFGPGTRLTVT.

There are a few counts of this clonotype. V usage is TRBV7-2 and J usage is TRBJ2-1, with TRBD2 matching over 7 bases. V was clipped by 3 bases and J by 1 base; unmatched bases: 9. The CDR3 runs 17 residues. CDR1 is SGHTA, CDR2 FQGNSA, per germline. In DNA, the CDR3 is TGTGCCAGCAGCTTCCGATCCAGCGGGACGTCCTACAATGAGCAGTTCTTC. Amino acids: CASSFRSSGTSYNEQFF.

The genes are TRBV6-2 or TRBV6-3 and TRBJ1-5; unclear D gene. The CDR3 runs to 13 residues. V was clipped by 6 bases and J by 0 bases, with 6 bases between them. CDR1 is MNHEY and CDR2 is SVGEGT in the germline V gene. The CDR3 sequence is CASSQISNQPQHF. In nucleotides, the CDR3 is TGTGCCAGCAGCCAGATTAGCAATCAGCCCCAGCATTTT.

The chain links TRBV20-1 to TRBJ2-3; tentative D call: TRBD2 (6 bases). CDR1 is DFQATT, CDR2 SNEGSKA, per germline (reference sequence). The CDR3 consists of 14 residues. V lost 3 bases and J lost 2, with 12 bases in between. CDR3 sequence: CSASGVAATDTQYF. The CDR3 DNA follows: TGCAGTGCTAGTGGGGTAGCGGCCACAGATACGCAGTATTTT.

The chain is built from TRBV7-8 and TRBJ1-5; possible D gene TRBD1, 5 bases. Germline assignment: CDR1 SGHVS and CDR2 FQNEAQ. The CDR3 covers 16 residues. Between the trimmed V and J ends, which lost 7 bases and 4 bases, there was a span of 20 bases. The CDR3 loop reads CASTANRDPENQPQHF. CDR3 nucleotide sequence: TGTGCCAGCACCGCAAACCGGGACCCCGAGAATCAGCCCCAGCATTTT.

The J gene is TRBJ2-1, the V gene TRBV20-1; 9 bases are a match to TRBD1. This CDR3 is built from 17 residues. In germline, CDR1 is DFQATT, CDR2 SNEGSKA (reference sequence). V lost 0 bases, J lost 8 bases, and 14 bases stayed unmatched. Here the CDR3 reads CSARDPLRATGGHEQFF. DNA for the CDR3: TGCAGTGCTAGAGATCCTTTAAGGGCGACAGGGGGTCATGAGCAGTTCTTC.

This chain joins TRBV28 and TRBJ2-5; D may be TRBD2 (7 bases). Germline CDR1 MDHEN, CDR2 SYDVKM. The CDR3 length is 16 residues. The germline V and J ends were trimmed by 1 base and 5 bases, with 17 bases remaining between them. CDR3 coding DNA: TGTGCCAGCAGTTTATTCGGACTAGGGGGTGGCGAGACCCAGTACTTC. Protein product: CASSLFGLGGGETQYF.

This chain joins TRBV18 and TRBJ2-7; 8 bases map to TRBD1. This CDR3 spans 15 amino acids. V shed 4 bases and J 3 bases; nucleotides not matched to a gene: 8. CDR1 is KGHSH, CDR2 LQKENI, per germline. Written as DNA, the CDR3 is TGTGCCAGCTCACAGGGGACAGGAGGATTCTACGAGCAGTACTTC. Amino acids: CASSQGTGGFYEQYF.

This chain links TRBV20-1 with TRBJ1-2; D gene ambiguous. The V end lost 4 bases, the J end lost 4 bases, and 7 bases lay between the germline ends. Germline V gives CDR1 DFQATT, CDR2 SNEGSKA (reference sequence). The CDR3 loop spans 11 amino acids. CDR3 DNA: TGCAGTGCTACTGATGGCTATGGCTACACCTTC. Its protein product is CSATDGYGYTF.

The chain carries TRBV27 and TRBJ2-3, with 15 bases identical to TRBD2. The CDR3 consists of 16 residues. J lost 3 bases, V lost 5 bases, and 3 bases had no gene match. The germline V gene has CDR1 MNHEY and CDR2 SMNVEV (reference sequence). The CDR3 loop is CASSGTSGRRTDTQYF. For the CDR3, the DNA is TGTGCCAGCAGTGGGACTAGCGGGAGGAGAACAGATACGCAGTATTTT.

By sample fraction, this clonotype is medium-sized. This rearrangement joins TRBV15 to TRBJ1-2; D unresolved. This CDR3 is 15 amino acids long. Germline V gene lookup returns CDR1 LNHNV and CDR2 YYDKDF (reference sequence). Trimming shortened V by 1 base and J by 1 base, and 10 bases separated the two germline ends. Written as DNA, the CDR3 is TGTGCCACCAGCAGAGGCAGAGAAATTAACTATGGCTACACCTTC. Translated, it gives CATSRGREINYGYTF.

This clonotype was picked up a small number of times. The chain is built from TRBV7-9 and TRBJ1-2; possible D gene TRBD1, 6 bases. This CDR3 has 12 residues. CDR1 is SEHNR and CDR2 is FQNEAQ in the germline V gene (reference sequence). V lost 4 bases, J lost 8 bases, and 11 bases lay in between. CDR3 sequence (DNA): TGTGCCAGCAGCTGGGGGGGCGTCGGCTACACCTTC. The encoded protein is CASSWGGVGYTF.

By share of the sample, this clonotype is medium-sized (0.01 to 0.1%). V usage is TRBV7-2 and J usage is TRBJ1-1, with D tentatively TRBD1 (5 bases). The CDR3 runs to 15 residues. Per germline, CDR1 SGHTA and CDR2 FQGNSA. The V gene lost 5 bases and the J gene lost 1 base, with 14 bases spanning the gap. In DNA, the CDR3 is TGTGCCAGCAGCCCCACAGGAGTGGCGAACACTGAAGCTTTCTTT. The encoded protein is CASSPTGVANTEAFF.